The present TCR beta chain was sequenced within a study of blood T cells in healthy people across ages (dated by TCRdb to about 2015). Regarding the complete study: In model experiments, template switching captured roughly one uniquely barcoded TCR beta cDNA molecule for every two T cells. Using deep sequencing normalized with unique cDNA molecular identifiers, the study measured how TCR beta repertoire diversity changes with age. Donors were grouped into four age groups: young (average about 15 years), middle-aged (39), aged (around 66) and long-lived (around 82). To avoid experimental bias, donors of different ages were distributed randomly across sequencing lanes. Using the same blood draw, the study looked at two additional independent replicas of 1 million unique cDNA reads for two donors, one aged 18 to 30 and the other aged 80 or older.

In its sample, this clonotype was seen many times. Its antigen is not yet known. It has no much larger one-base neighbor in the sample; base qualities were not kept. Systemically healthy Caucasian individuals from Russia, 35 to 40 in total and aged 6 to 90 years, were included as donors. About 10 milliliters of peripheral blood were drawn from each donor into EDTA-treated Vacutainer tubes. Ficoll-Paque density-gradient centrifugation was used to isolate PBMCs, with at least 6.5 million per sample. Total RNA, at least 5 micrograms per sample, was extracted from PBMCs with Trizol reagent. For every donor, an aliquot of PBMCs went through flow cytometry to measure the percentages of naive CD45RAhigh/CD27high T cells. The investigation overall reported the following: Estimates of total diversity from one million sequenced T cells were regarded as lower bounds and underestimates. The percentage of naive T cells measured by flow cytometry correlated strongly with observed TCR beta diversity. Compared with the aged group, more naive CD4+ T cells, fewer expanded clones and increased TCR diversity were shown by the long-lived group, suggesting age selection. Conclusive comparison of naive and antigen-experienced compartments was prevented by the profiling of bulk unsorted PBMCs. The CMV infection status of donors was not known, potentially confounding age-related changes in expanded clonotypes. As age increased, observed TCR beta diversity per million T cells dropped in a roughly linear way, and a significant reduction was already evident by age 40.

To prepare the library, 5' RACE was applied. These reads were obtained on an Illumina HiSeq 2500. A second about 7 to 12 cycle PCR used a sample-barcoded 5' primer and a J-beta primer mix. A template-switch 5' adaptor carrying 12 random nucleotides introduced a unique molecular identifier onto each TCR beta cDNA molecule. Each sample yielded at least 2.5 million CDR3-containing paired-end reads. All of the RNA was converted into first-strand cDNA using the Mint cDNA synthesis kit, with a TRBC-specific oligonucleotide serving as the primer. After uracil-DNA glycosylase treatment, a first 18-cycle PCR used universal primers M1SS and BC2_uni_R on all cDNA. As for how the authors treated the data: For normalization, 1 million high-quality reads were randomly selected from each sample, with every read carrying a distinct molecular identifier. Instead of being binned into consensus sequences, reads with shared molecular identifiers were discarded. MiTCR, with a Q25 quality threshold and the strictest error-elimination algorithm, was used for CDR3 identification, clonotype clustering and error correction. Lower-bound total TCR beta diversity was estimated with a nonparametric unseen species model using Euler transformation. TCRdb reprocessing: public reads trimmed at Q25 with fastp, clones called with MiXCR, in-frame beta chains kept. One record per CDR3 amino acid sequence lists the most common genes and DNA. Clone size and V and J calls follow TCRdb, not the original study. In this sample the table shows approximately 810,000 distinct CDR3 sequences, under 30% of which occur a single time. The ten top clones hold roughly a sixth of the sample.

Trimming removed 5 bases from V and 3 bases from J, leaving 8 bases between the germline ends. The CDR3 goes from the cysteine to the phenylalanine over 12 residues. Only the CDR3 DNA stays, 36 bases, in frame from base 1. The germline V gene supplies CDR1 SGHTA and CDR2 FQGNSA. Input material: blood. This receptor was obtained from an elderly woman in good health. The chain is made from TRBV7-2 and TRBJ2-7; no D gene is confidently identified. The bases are TGTGCCAGCAGCGCAGGAGACTACGAGCAGTACTTC. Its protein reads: CASSAGDYEQYF.